This TCR beta chain was recovered during a study of T-cell reconstitution after alpha-beta-depleted transplantation in children. Preparation of the TCRbeta library used unique molecular identifiers. One entry per CDR3 protein, called by TCRdb with MiXCR from the PCR reads. The top ten hold 36% of the sample, which has about 580,000 distinct CDR3 sequences, 25% to 30% seen once. The receptor was derived from a boy less than two years old with Wiskott-Aldrich syndrome, due to receive a stem cell transplant. Sequences were derived from PBMCs, sampled before TCRalphabeta/CD19-depleted stem cell transplant.

CDR3 in amino acids: CASSLEGGTGHSPLHF. The DNA for the CDR3 is TGTGCCAGCAGTTTGGAGGGGGGGACAGGGCACTCACCCCTCCACTTT. The genes are TRBV27 and TRBJ1-6, with 9 bases lining up with TRBD1. Trimming removed 3 bases from V and 10 bases from J; junction bases left unmatched: 10. This CDR3 is built from 16 residues. Per germline, CDR1 MNHEY and CDR2 SMNVEV (reference sequence).